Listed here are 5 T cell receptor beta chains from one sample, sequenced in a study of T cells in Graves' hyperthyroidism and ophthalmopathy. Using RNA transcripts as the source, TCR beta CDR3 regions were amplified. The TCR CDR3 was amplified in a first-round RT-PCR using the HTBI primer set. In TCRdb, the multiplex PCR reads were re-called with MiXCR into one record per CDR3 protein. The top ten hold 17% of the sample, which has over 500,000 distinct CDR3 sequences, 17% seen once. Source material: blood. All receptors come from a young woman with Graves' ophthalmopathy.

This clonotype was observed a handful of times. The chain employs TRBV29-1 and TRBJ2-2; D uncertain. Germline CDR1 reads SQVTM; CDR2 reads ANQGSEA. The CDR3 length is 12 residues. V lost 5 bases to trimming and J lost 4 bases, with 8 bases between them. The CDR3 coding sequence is TGCAGCGTTCCAGGAGCCACCGGGGAGCTGTTTTTT. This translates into CSVPGATGELFF.

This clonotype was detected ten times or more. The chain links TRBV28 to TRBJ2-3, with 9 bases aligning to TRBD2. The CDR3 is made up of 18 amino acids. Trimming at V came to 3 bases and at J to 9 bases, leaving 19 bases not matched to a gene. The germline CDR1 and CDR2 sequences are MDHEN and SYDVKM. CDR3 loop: CASSFPVASGISFGTQYF. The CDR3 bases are TGTGCCAGCAGTTTCCCCGTGGCTAGCGGGATTAGTTTTGGGACGCAGTATTTT.

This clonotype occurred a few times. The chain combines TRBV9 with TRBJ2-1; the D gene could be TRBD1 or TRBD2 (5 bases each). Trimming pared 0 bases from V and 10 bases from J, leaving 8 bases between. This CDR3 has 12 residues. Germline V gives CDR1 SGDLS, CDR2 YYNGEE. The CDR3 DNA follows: TGTGCCAGCAGCGTAGCTGAGGGGGAGCAGTTCTTC. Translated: CASSVAEGEQFF.

CDR3 sequence: CASSQVGRRAPFF. The DNA of the CDR3 is TGCGCCAGCAGCCAAGTGGGACGCAGGGCTCCGTTCTTC. This sequence joins TRBV4-1 and TRBJ2-1; possibly TRBD1 or TRBD2 for D (5 bases each). CDR3 length equals 13 residues. Germline lookup yields CDR1 MGHRA and CDR2 YSYEKL. V gave up 1 base and J gave up 15 bases, with 16 bases separating them.

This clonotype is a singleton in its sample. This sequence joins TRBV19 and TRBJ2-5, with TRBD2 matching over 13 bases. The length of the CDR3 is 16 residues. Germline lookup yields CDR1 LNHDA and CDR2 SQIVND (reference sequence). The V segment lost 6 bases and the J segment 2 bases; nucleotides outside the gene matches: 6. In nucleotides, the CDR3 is TGTGCCAGTAGCGAGACTAGCGGGGGGACACAAGAGACCCAGTACTTC. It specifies CASSETSGGTQETQYF.